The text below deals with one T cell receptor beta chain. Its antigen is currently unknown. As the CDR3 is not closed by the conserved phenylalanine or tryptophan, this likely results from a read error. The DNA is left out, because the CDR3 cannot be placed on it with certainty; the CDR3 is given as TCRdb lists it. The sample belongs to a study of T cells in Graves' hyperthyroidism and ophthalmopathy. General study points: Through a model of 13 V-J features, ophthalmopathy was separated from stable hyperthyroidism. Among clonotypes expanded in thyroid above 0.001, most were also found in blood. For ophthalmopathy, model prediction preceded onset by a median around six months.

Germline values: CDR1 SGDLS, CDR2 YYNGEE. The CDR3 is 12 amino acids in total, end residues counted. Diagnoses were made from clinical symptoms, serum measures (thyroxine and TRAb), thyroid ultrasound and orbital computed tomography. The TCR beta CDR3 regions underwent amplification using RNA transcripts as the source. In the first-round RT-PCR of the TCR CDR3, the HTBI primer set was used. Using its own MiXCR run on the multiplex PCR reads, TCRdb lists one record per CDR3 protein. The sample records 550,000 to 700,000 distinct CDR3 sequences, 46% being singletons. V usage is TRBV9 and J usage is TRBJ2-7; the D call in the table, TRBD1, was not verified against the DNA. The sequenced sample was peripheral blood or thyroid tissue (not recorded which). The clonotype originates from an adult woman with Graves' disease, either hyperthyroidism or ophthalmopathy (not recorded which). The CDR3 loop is CASSVLGRGTNT.